A selection of T cell receptor beta chains follows, all from one sample in a study of shared clonotypes between healthy human individuals. The protocol was immunoSEQ multiplex PCR, while the TCRdb copy is restricted to in-frame clones and leaves out a portion. The table has around 300,000 clones, roughly 84% seen once. The sequenced material came from memory CD8+ T cells sorted from blood. All receptors derive from a young man in good health. The CDR3 runs from the conserved cysteine through the conserved F or W. Each record gives: clone size, V gene, J gene, D gene, CDR3 length, CDR3 protein, CDR3 DNA. The D gene is left open where the match is weak. Rows give clone size only sometimes, using once, few, many, or a class for an expanded clone.

.,TRBV27,TRBJ2-7,.,14,CASSPLGGDYEQYF,TGTGCCAGCAGCCCTCTAGGGGGGGACTACGAGCAGTACTTC
.,TRBV5-4,TRBJ1-6,TRBD1,19,CASSLLGQGRPTTNSPLHF,TGTGCCAGCAGCTTGCTGGGACAGGGTAGGCCGACGACTAATTCACCCCTCCACTTT
.,TRBV7-9,TRBJ2-1,.,13,CASLGTPYNEQFF,TGTGCCAGCCTTGGGACCCCGTACAATGAGCAGTTCTTC
.,TRBV5-6,TRBJ2-7,.,13,CASSFWQSYEQYF,TGTGCCAGCAGCTTCTGGCAAAGCTACGAGCAGTACTTC
.,TRBV10-3,TRBJ1-3,.,16,CAISGIWAIPGNTIYF,TGTGCCATCAGTGGTATATGGGCGATTCCTGGAAACACCATATATTTT
.,TRBV4-1,TRBJ2-2,.,13,CASSLRTTGELFF,TGCGCCAGCAGCCTACGGACCACCGGGGAGCTGTTTTTT
.,TRBV5-4,TRBJ2-7,TRBD1,14,CASSLGQGLREQYF,TGTGCCAGCAGTCTCGGACAGGGACTCCGGGAGCAGTACTTC
.,TRBV5-4,TRBJ2-7,.,14,CASSLGGGTHEQYF,TGTGCCAGCAGCTTGGGCGGAGGGACGCACGAGCAGTACTTC
.,TRBV29-1,TRBJ1-1,.,15,CSVEDRAGRVTEAFF,TGCAGCGTTGAAGATCGCGCAGGGCGGGTAACTGAAGCTTTCTTT
.,TRBV9,TRBJ2-5,.,14,CASSGSGVQETQYF,TGTGCCAGCAGCGGATCGGGGGTCCAAGAGACCCAGTACTTC
.,TRBV4-3,TRBJ2-7,.,15,CASSQVYSPSYEQYF,TGCGCCAGCAGCCAAGTATACAGTCCCTCCTACGAGCAGTACTTC
many,TRBV29-1,TRBJ2-2,.,15,CSVSGAGMNTGELFF,TGCAGCGTATCAGGGGCAGGGATGAACACCGGGGAGCTGTTTTTT
.,TRBV27,TRBJ2-7,.,16,CASSFQDSSVGYEQYF,TGTGCCAGCAGTTTTCAGGACAGCTCTGTGGGCTACGAGCAGTACTTC
few,TRBV7-3,TRBJ2-1,TRBD2,14,CASSLLAGYNEQFF,TGTGCCAGCAGCTTACTAGCGGGATACAATGAGCAGTTCTTC
few,TRBV4-1,TRBJ2-5,TRBD1,16,CASSQEPTGAGETQYF,TGCGCCAGCAGCCAAGAGCCGACAGGGGCAGGGGAGACCCAGTACTTC
.,TRBV9,TRBJ2-7,.,13,CASSFSQVGEQYF,TGTGCCAGCAGCTTTTCCCAAGTTGGCGAGCAGTACTTC
.,TRBV7-2,TRBJ2-2,.,12,CASSLGTGELFF,TGTGCCAGCAGCTTGGGTACCGGGGAGCTGTTTTTT
.,TRBV11-2,TRBJ2-7,TRBD1,17,CASSSRQGNEGVSIQYF,TGTGCCAGCAGCTCCCGACAGGGGAACGAGGGGGTTTCTATACAGTACTTC
few,TRBV28,TRBJ1-5,.,13,CASSDTGNQPQHF,TGTGCCAGCAGTGACACAGGGAATCAGCCCCAGCATTTT
many,TRBV13,TRBJ2-2,TRBD2,16,CASEGLAGANTGELFF,TGTGCCAGCGAAGGACTAGCGGGGGCGAACACCGGGGAGCTGTTTTTT
.,TRBV27,TRBJ2-7,.,15,CASSPTIGGSYEQYF,TGTGCCAGCAGTCCCACCATAGGTGGGTCCTACGAGCAGTACTTC
.,TRBV30,TRBJ1-2,TRBD1,12,CAWRRTGDGYTF,TGTGCCTGGAGGCGGACAGGGGATGGCTACACCTTC
.,TRBV19,TRBJ2-3,TRBD2,16,CASSISGRSFTDTQYF,TGTGCCAGTAGTATATCCGGGAGGAGCTTCACAGATACGCAGTATTTT
.,TRBV6-5,TRBJ2-7,.,15,CASSFGEGEVYEQYF,TGTGCCAGCAGTTTCGGTGAGGGAGAGGTTTACGAGCAGTACTTC
.,TRBV4-1,TRBJ1-4,TRBD1,14,CASSHNRGNEKLFF,TGCGCCAGCAGCCACAACAGGGGTAATGAAAAACTGTTTTTT
.,TRBV5-1,TRBJ1-1,.,14,CASSNTGPHSEAFF,TGCGCCAGCAGCAATACAGGGCCGCACTCTGAAGCTTTCTTT
.,TRBV11-2,TRBJ2-1,.,12,CASSLLNNEQFF,TGTGCCAGCAGCTTATTGAACAATGAGCAGTTCTTC
.,TRBV27,TRBJ1-6,.,14,CASSLGVLGSPLHF,TGTGCCAGCAGTTTGGGAGTTTTGGGGTCACCCCTCCACTTT
once,TRBV19,TRBJ1-1,.,15,CAASRLGYLNTEAFF,TGTGCCGCCAGTAGGCTAGGGTACCTGAACACTGAAGCTTTCTTT
.,TRBV12-5,TRBJ2-1,TRBD2,16,CASGFPAGGSYNEQFF,TGTGCTAGTGGTTTCCCAGCGGGAGGATCGTACAATGAGCAGTTCTTC
.,TRBV5-6,TRBJ2-1,TRBD2,14,CASGGTSGVDEQFF,TGTGCCAGCGGCGGGACTAGCGGGGTGGATGAGCAGTTCTTC
.,TRBV19,TRBJ2-7,TRBD2,15,CASGGGTSGRGEQYF,TGTGCCAGCGGTGGTGGGACTAGCGGGAGAGGCGAGCAGTACTTC
.,TRBV11-2,TRBJ2-1,TRBD1,16,CASTPPGTASYNEQFF,TGTGCCAGCACTCCCCCTGGGACAGCCTCCTACAATGAGCAGTTCTTC
.,TRBV6-5,TRBJ2-2,TRBD2,16,CASSYSEGGRGGELFF,TGTGCCAGCAGTTACTCGGAGGGCGGGAGAGGCGGGGAGCTGTTTTTT
.,TRBV7-9,TRBJ2-7,.,14,CASSFPPGVDEQYF,TGTGCCAGCAGCTTTCCGCCAGGCGTGGACGAGCAGTACTTC
.,TRBV11-2,TRBJ2-7,.,14,CASSRTSGSYEQYF,TGTGCCAGCAGCAGGACGTCGGGCTCCTACGAGCAGTACTTC
once,TRBV10-3,TRBJ1-1,.,11,CAISAGTEAFF,TGTGCCATCAGCGCCGGGACTGAAGCTTTCTTT
.,TRBV5-4,TRBJ2-2,.,12,CASSLGGGELFF,TGTGCCAGCAGCTTAGGTGGAGGGGAGCTGTTTTTT
.,TRBV2,TRBJ2-7,.,12,CASGSVSYEQYF,TGTGCCAGCGGGTCGGTTTCCTACGAGCAGTACTTC
many,TRBV5-4,TRBJ2-5,.,13,CASTRWGQETQYF,TGTGCCAGCACCCGCTGGGGCCAAGAGACCCAGTACTTC
.,TRBV2,TRBJ2-7,.,13,CATRDSNSYEQYF,TGTGCCACCCGGGACTCTAATTCCTACGAGCAGTACTTC
.,TRBV7-6,TRBJ2-7,TRBD2,16,CASSLGTSGGSYEQYF,TGTGCCAGCAGCTTAGGGACTAGCGGGGGTTCCTACGAGCAGTACTTC
.,TRBV7-2,TRBJ2-7,.,14,CASSLSGMGLEQYF,TGTGCCAGCAGCTTATCCGGGATGGGTCTGGAGCAGTACTTC
.,TRBV4-1,TRBJ2-5,.,20,CASSHPEGGVPEGYQETQYF,TGCGCCAGCAGCCACCCGGAGGGCGGGGTCCCAGAGGGATACCAAGAGACCCAGTACTTC
.,TRBV7-2,TRBJ1-5,.,15,CASSLGNTINQPQHF,TGTGCCAGCAGCTTAGGTAACACGATAAATCAGCCCCAGCATTTT
.,TRBV19,TRBJ1-2,.,14,CASKSGGSNYGYTF,TGTGCCAGTAAAAGCGGGGGCTCTAACTATGGCTACACCTTC
.,TRBV4-1,TRBJ2-1,TRBD2,16,CATRSTSGPSYNEQFF,TGCGCCACCAGAAGCACTAGCGGACCTTCCTACAATGAGCAGTTCTTC
.,TRBV4-3,TRBJ1-2,.,15,CASSQGWTGAAGYTF,TGCGCCAGCAGCCAAGGCTGGACTGGGGCGGCTGGCTACACCTTC
.,TRBV7-6,TRBJ2-1,.,14,CASSFSGSYNEQFF,TGTGCCAGCAGCTTTAGCGGAAGTTACAATGAGCAGTTCTTC
.,TRBV13,TRBJ2-7,TRBD2,15,CASSLGQDGLGEQYF,TGTGCCAGCAGCTTAGGCCAAGACGGACTAGGCGAGCAGTACTTC
.,TRBV5-4,TRBJ2-7,TRBD1,15,CASSPWTGGPYEQYF,TGTGCCAGCAGCCCGTGGACAGGGGGCCCCTACGAGCAGTACTTC